The clone carrying this TCR beta chain has ten or more counts. CDR3 length equals 15 residues. The ends lost 4 bases at V and 0 bases at J; junction bases unmatched: 3. Each CDR3 protein is one row after TCRdb ran MiXCR on the RT-PCR reads. The profile shows roughly 670,000 distinct CDR3 sequences, around 15% of them singletons. This sample is drawn from a study of response to subunit inactivated influenza vaccine. The gene calls are TRBV12-3 or TRBV12-4 and TRBJ1-5; 7 bases map to TRBD1. This sequence was found in a man over 45 who received an inactivated influenza vaccine. The sample consisted of PBMCs from blood, taken roughly 15 days before vaccination. CDR3 sequence (DNA): TGTGCCAGCAGTTCGACAGGGTCTAGCAATCAGCCCCAGCATTTT. This encodes CASSSTGSSNQPQHF.